The next 27 T cell receptor beta chains were all read from a single sample in a study of blood T cell repertoires in COVID-19. Sequenced by immunoSEQ multiplex PCR; TCRdb stores in-frame clones only, minus some. The table lists roughly 60,000 clones, approximately 80% of them singletons. Sequencing was carried out using peripheral blood. The receptors stem from a human donor in a cohort sampled during active or convalescent COVID-19.

This clone was seen a single time. V usage is TRBV6-6 and J usage is TRBJ2-5; D call uncertain. Germline CDR1 MNHNY, CDR2 SVGAGI (reference sequence). V gave up 5 bases and J gave up 5 bases, with 9 bases separating them. The CDR3 length is 12 residues. CDR3 bases: TGTGCCAGCAGTCCCCTATCCGAGACCCAGTACTTC. It translates to CASSPLSETQYF.

This clone occurred once. The chain joins TRBV19 to TRBJ2-3; D call uncertain. The CDR3 contains 14 residues. CDR1 and CDR2 from the germline V gene are LNHDA and SQIVND (reference sequence). V lost 4 bases and J lost 2, with 10 bases in between. The CDR3 spells CASSTNSFTDTQYF. The CDR3 DNA sequence: TGTGCCAGTAGTACCAACAGTTTCACAGATACGCAGTATTTT.

This chain joins TRBV12-3 or TRBV12-4 and TRBJ1-1, with 7 bases fitting TRBD1. The CDR3 totals 12 residues. Trimming at V came to 2 bases and at J to 10 bases, leaving 4 bases not matched to a gene. The CDR3 is CASSLRGLRAFF. The CDR3 DNA reads as TGTGCCAGCAGTTTAAGGGGGCTGAGAGCTTTCTTT.

This clone appeared a few times. The J gene is TRBJ1-5, the V gene TRBV12-5, with TRBD1 as a possible D gene (6 bases). Trimming left V 6 bases short and J 0 bases short, with 9 bases between. Germline values: CDR1 LGHNT, CDR2 FRNRAP. The CDR3 has 14 residues. Here the CDR3 reads CASGDSYSNQPQHF. The CDR3 DNA reads TGTGCTAGTGGGGACAGTTATAGCAATCAGCCCCAGCATTTT.

The chain combines TRBV19 with TRBJ1-5; D gene unclear. The V end was cut by 4 bases, the J end by 1 base, with 17 bases between. The CDR3 is made up of 17 amino acids. Germline V CDR1 and CDR2: LNHDA, SQIVND (reference sequence). CDR3 amino acids: CASSSLSELRSNQPQHF. The CDR3 DNA reads TGTGCCAGTAGTAGTCTTAGTGAGTTGAGGAGCAATCAGCCCCAGCATTTT.

This sequence joins TRBV6-6 and TRBJ2-5; 9 nucleotides line up with TRBD2. The germline V gene encodes CDR1 MNHNY and CDR2 SVGAGI (reference sequence). Trimming took 1 base from V and 4 from J; bases not matched to a gene: 1. This CDR3 has 14 amino acids. The CDR3 protein is CASSYYSGGETQYF. Here the CDR3 DNA reads TGTGCCAGCAGTTACTATAGCGGGGGAGAGACCCAGTACTTC.

The chain combines TRBV7-9 with TRBJ1-1; 8 bases match TRBD1. Trimming cost V 4 bases and J 4 bases; bases outside gene matches: 5. The CDR3 consists of 14 residues. Germline values: CDR1 SEHNR, CDR2 FQNEAQ (reference sequence). The CDR3 DNA follows: TGTGCCAGCAGCTCGGACAGGGTGAGCACTGAAGCTTTCTTT. The encoded protein is CASSSDRVSTEAFF.

The chain is built from TRBV9 and TRBJ1-2; 8 bases line up with TRBD1. This CDR3 has 15 residues. J was trimmed by 3 bases and V by 3 bases; bases with no gene match: 7. CDR1 SGDLS and CDR2 YYNGEE come from the germline V gene. CDR3 region: CASSEGNRGDYGYTF. CDR3 nucleotides: TGTGCCAGCAGCGAGGGGAACAGGGGGGACTATGGCTACACCTTC.

The chain carries TRBV30 and TRBJ1-1; TRBD1 is a possible D gene (6 bases). Per the germline V gene, CDR1 is GTSNPN and CDR2 is SVGIG (reference sequence). Trimming pared 0 bases from V and 4 bases from J, leaving 12 bases between. The CDR3 is 14 residues long. The CDR3 region is CAWSVRDKSTEAFF. The CDR3 DNA is TGTGCCTGGAGTGTCAGGGACAAAAGCACTGAAGCTTTCTTT.

The chain joins TRBV4-1 to TRBJ1-2; D is unresolved. V lost 1 base and J lost 13, with 10 bases in between. The germline CDR1 and CDR2 sequences are MGHRA and YSYEKL. The CDR3 is 11 amino acids. CDR3 protein: CASSQAHNFTF. For the CDR3, the DNA is TGCGCCAGCAGCCAAGCCCATAACTTCACCTTC.

The rearrangement joins TRBV4-3 to TRBJ2-2, with D perhaps TRBD2 (5 bases). Germline CDR1 and CDR2: LGHNA and YSLEER. Trimming pared 0 bases from V and 6 bases from J, leaving 11 bases between. The CDR3 covers 15 residues. This CDR3 reads CASSQEPGRAGELFF. DNA of the CDR3: TGCGCCAGCAGCCAAGAACCGGGGAGAGCCGGGGAGCTGTTTTTT.

The chain employs TRBV10-2 and TRBJ2-2; tentative D call: TRBD2 (6 bases). The CDR3 loop spans 14 amino acids. Trimming took 10 bases from V and 0 from J, leaving 12 bases between them. In germline, CDR1 is WSHSY, CDR2 SAAADI. The CDR3 DNA reads TGCGCCACCCAGGGCGGGGCGAACACCGGGGAGCTGTTTTTT. Its translation: CATQGGANTGELFF.

This clone was seen once. V gene TRBV3-1 (or the pseudogene TRBV3-2) combines with J gene TRBJ1-1; 10 positions match TRBD1. J was trimmed by 6 bases and V by 0 bases; bases with no gene match: 4. The CDR3 has 15 residues. CDR1 is LGHDT and CDR2 is YNNKEL in the germline V gene (reference sequence). CDR3 nucleotide sequence: TGTGCCAGCAGCCAAGAGGGACAGGGGAGAGCTGAAGCTTTCTTT. Its translation: CASSQEGQGRAEAFF.

This clone was observed a handful of times. This chain joins TRBV2 and TRBJ2-2; tentatively, D is TRBD1 (5 bases). V lost 11 bases and J 2 bases, leaving 15 bases between the germline ends. CDR1 is SNHLY and CDR2 is FYNNEI in the germline V gene. This CDR3 has 14 residues. The CDR3 nucleotides read TGTGCCTGCGCGCGGCAGGGTAACACCGGGGAGCTGTTTTTT. Translating gives CACARQGNTGELFF.

The rearrangement uses TRBV5-8 and TRBJ1-5; D gene unclear. CDR3 length: 14 amino acids. From germline, CDR1 is SGHTS and CDR2 YDEGEE. With 1 base removed from V and 4 bases from J, the gap between germline ends came to 9 bases. The CDR3 protein is CASSLLPGNQPQHF. CDR3 DNA sequence: TGTGCCAGCAGCTTGCTCCCGGGGAATCAGCCCCAGCATTTT.

This sequence joins TRBV29-1 and TRBJ2-1; D gene ambiguous. The germline V gene has CDR1 SQVTM and CDR2 ANQGSEA. This CDR3 comprises 13 residues. V lost 2 bases and J lost 0, with 5 bases in between. The CDR3 DNA follows: TGCAGCGTTGAACCTAGCTCCTACAATGAGCAGTTCTTC. As protein: CSVEPSSYNEQFF.

The chain carries TRBV5-4 and TRBJ2-7; 9 nucleotides align to TRBD1. V trimming: 4 bases; J trimming: 7 bases; junction bases outside the gene matches: 9. The CDR3 length is 14 residues. The germline gives CDR1 SGHNT, CDR2 YYREEE (reference sequence). CDR3 loop: CASSQDRGPREQYF. CDR3 bases: TGTGCCAGCAGCCAGGACAGGGGCCCAAGGGAGCAGTACTTC.

The chain links TRBV15 to TRBJ2-6; D is undetermined. The V end lost 3 bases, the J end lost 10 bases, and 7 bases lay between the germline ends. The CDR3 is made up of 12 amino acids. Per the germline V gene, CDR1 is LNHNV and CDR2 is YYDKDF (reference sequence). The CDR3 DNA follows: TGTGCCACCAGCAGTAATCTGAACGTCCTGACTTTC. Protein sequence: CATSSNLNVLTF.

The J gene is TRBJ1-2, the V gene TRBV6-6; unclear D gene. V shed 7 bases and J shed 6 bases, with 21 bases lying between them. The CDR3 loop spans 15 amino acids. Germline CDR1 MNHNY, CDR2 SVGAGI (reference sequence). CDR3 sequence reads: CASTFPREGKDGYTF. The CDR3 DNA is TGTGCCAGCACCTTTCCCCGGGAAGGGAAGGATGGCTACACCTTC.

This clone appeared a single time. The CDR3 protein is CASSQGLANTGELFF. The CDR3 DNA reads as TGCGCCAGCAGCCAGGGACTAGCGAACACCGGGGAGCTGTTTTTT. This chain joins TRBV5-1 and TRBJ2-2; TRBD2 matches 8 bases. The ends lost 4 bases at V and 0 bases at J; junction bases unmatched: 2. The germline V gene has CDR1 SGHRS and CDR2 YFSETQ. The CDR3 covers 15 residues.

Only a few counts were recorded for this clone. V usage is TRBV5-3 and J usage is TRBJ1-5, with TRBD1 matching 9 bases. TRBV5-3 is noted as an ORF with a role that remains uncertain. The V and J ends lost 6 bases and 5 bases, in that order; junction bases with no gene match: 12. This CDR3 region has 16 residues. In DNA, the CDR3 is TGTGCCAGAACCACCGACAGGGGGTCGGGGGATCAGCCCCAGCATTTT. This translates into CARTTDRGSGDQPQHF.

The sample holds one count of this clone. The genes are TRBV6-1 and TRBJ1-2; 7 nucleotides match TRBD1. From germline, CDR1 is MNHNS and CDR2 SASEGT. The V gene end was trimmed by 2 bases and the J gene end by 9 bases; junction bases not matched to a gene: 12. There are 15 residues in the CDR3. The CDR3 nucleotides read TGTGCCAGCAGTGAATCTTCAGGGGGATTATTGAGCTACACCTTC. Residues: CASSESSGGLLSYTF.

This clone has a single count. This chain connects TRBV30 to TRBJ1-6; D is possibly TRBD1 (5 bases). Trimming left V 5 bases short and J 10 bases short, with 12 bases between. Per the germline V gene, CDR1 is GTSNPN and CDR2 is SVGIG (reference sequence). The CDR3 is made up of 12 amino acids. CDR3 coding DNA: TGTGCCTGGGGGGCGGGGAAATCACCCCTCCACTTT. It is translated as CAWGAGKSPLHF. Full variable domain (missing parts from reference TRBV30 and TRBJ1-6): SQTIHQWPATLVQPVGSPLSLECTVEGTSNPNLYWYRQAAGRGLQLLFYSVGIGQISSEVPQNLSASRPQDRQFILSSKKLLLSDSGFYLCAWGAGKSPLHFGNGTRLTVT.

The chain recombines TRBV7-9 with TRBJ1-3, with 8 bases matching TRBD1. With 2 bases clipped from V and 0 bases from J, the junction kept 6 bases outside the gene matches. The CDR3 is 17 residues long. From germline, CDR1 is SEHNR and CDR2 FQNEAQ (reference sequence). In nucleotides, the CDR3 is TGTGCCAGCAGCTTAAGGGGGACAGGAGTCTCTGGAAACACCATATATTTT. Translating it yields CASSLRGTGVSGNTIYF.

The chain links TRBV12-5 to TRBJ1-5; 9 bases fit TRBD1. Germline CDR1 and CDR2: LGHNT and FRNRAP. Trimming took 3 bases from V and 2 from J; bases not matched to a gene: 17. This CDR3 region has 20 residues. CDR3 sequence reads: CASGFTGTGRYIGGNQPQHF. The CDR3 DNA reads as TGTGCTAGTGGTTTCACAGGGACAGGGAGGTATATCGGGGGCAATCAGCCCCAGCATTTT.

The rearrangement links TRBV18 to TRBJ1-5; weak D call: TRBD1 (6 bases). Deletions cut 3 bases from V and 5 bases from J, with 17 bases between. Looked up from germline, CDR1 is KGHSH and CDR2 is LQKENI. This CDR3 contains 16 residues. CDR3 amino acids: CASSPIGQKVDQPQHF. In nucleotides, the CDR3 is TGTGCCAGCTCACCTATCGGACAGAAAGTCGATCAGCCCCAGCATTTT.

The chain uses TRBV12-2 and TRBJ2-1; whether TRBD2, the table's D call, matches the DNA was not checked. TRBV12-2 constitutes a pseudogene. This CDR3 spans 14 amino acids. CDR3 sequence (DNA): TGTGCAAGTCGCTTAATAAAGCGGGGACACGAGCAGTTCTTC. Translation gives CASRLIKRGHEQFF.